This T cell receptor (beta chain) was captured by sequencing in a study of blood T cell repertoires in COVID-19. Study background: Samples came from the United States, Italy and Spain, spanning acute and convalescent COVID-19.

Per germline, CDR1 KGHSH and CDR2 LQKENI. The CDR3 is 14 amino acids. V lost 8 bases and J lost 1, with 15 bases in between. Measured with immunoSEQ multiplex PCR; TCRdb has only the in-frame clones, and not every one. The sample includes 100,000 to 150,000 clones, about four fifths seen only once; the top ten take about a tenth. Sequencing was performed on peripheral blood. This receptor was identified in a man aged 35-49 years with active or convalescent COVID-19. This chain connects TRBV18 to TRBJ2-7; D remains ambiguous. This CDR3 reads CASAVGTGSYEQYF. CDR3 bases: TGTGCCAGCGCCGTAGGAACGGGTTCCTACGAGCAGTACTTC.